This TCR beta chain stems from a study of early T cells in non-severe SARS-CoV-2 infection. Study overall: It was bulk RNA from unsorted whole blood that was sequenced, and the chains were unpaired.

Broader study findings: Private and CD4 specificities were missed by VDJdb matching, which favored anti-spike CD8 responses.

Each cDNA molecule carried a unique molecular identifier. TCRdb re-called the 5' RACE reads through MiXCR, storing one row per CDR3 protein. This repertoire shows fewer than 60,000 distinct CDR3 sequences, approximately 12% found once; its top ten account for less than 9.5%. Worth noting for this clonotype: Its antigen is not known.

Trimming shortened V by 2 bases and J by 2 bases, and 13 bases separated the two germline ends. The CDR3 extends over 16 amino acids. The V gene's germline CDR1 is MNHEY and CDR2 SVGAGI. Sequencing was carried out using whole blood. This TCR was recovered from an adult who was a healthcare worker with PCR-confirmed SARS-CoV-2 infection or an uninfected control (not recorded which). The V call is TRBV6-5, the J call TRBJ1-5; D ambiguous. The CDR3 here is CASSYKGPYGNQPQHF. CDR3 sequence (DNA): TGTGCCAGCAGTTACAAGGGCCCTTATGGCAATCAGCCCCAGCATTTT.